A selection of T cell receptor beta chains follows, all from one sample in a study of radiation and T cells in renal cell carcinoma. Clones were sequenced by immunoSEQ multiplex PCR, and TCRdb holds only the in-frame ones, with some missing. The sample includes some 120,000 clones, 88% of them seen just once. The sequencing here drew on blood, taken from a patient whose treatment included radiotherapy and nephrectomy. The receptors were gathered from a woman in her seventies with renal cell carcinoma. Both conserved end residues are part of each CDR3. D genes are given only for firm matches. Size is stated for part of the rows, as once, few or many counts, or as a class when the clone is expanded.

d_gene: .; v_gene: TRBV15; abundance: .; j_gene: TRBJ1-4; CDR3aa: CATSRYTTGTEKLFF; CDR3nt: TGTGCCACCAGCAGGTACACCACAGGGACTGAAAAACTGTTTTTT
d_gene: .; v_gene: TRBV6-1; abundance: few; j_gene: TRBJ1-1; CDR3aa: CASSDQQSNTEAFF; CDR3nt: TGTGCCAGCAGTGATCAGCAGTCGAACACTGAAGCTTTCTTT
d_gene: .; v_gene: TRBV30; abundance: once; j_gene: TRBJ1-2; CDR3aa: CAWSRPGSIYGYTF; CDR3nt: TGTGCCTGGAGCCGACCGGGGAGCATCTATGGCTACACCTTC
d_gene: .; v_gene: TRBV7-9; abundance: .; j_gene: TRBJ2-1; CDR3aa: CASSQPGSYNEQFF; CDR3nt: TGTGCCAGCAGCCAGCCGGGTTCCTACAATGAGCAGTTCTTC
d_gene: .; v_gene: TRBV2; abundance: .; j_gene: TRBJ1-1; CDR3aa: CASRRVTGGSEAFF; CDR3nt: TGTGCCAGCAGGAGAGTAACCGGGGGCTCTGAAGCTTTCTTT
d_gene: TRBD1; v_gene: TRBV9; abundance: .; j_gene: TRBJ1-3; CDR3aa: CASSVTDRAGNTIYF; CDR3nt: TGTGCCAGCAGCGTAACCGACAGGGCGGGAAACACCATATATTTT
d_gene: TRBD1; v_gene: TRBV5-5; abundance: .; j_gene: TRBJ1-1; CDR3aa: CASTPQAGGVAFF; CDR3nt: TGTGCCAGCACCCCCCAGGCAGGGGGGGTTGCGTTCTTT
d_gene: TRBD2; v_gene: TRBV5-1; abundance: once; j_gene: TRBJ2-1; CDR3aa: CASSLRRGGFNNEQFF; CDR3nt: TGCGCCAGCAGCTTGCGGCGGGGGGGTTTCAACAATGAGCAGTTCTTC
d_gene: .; v_gene: TRBV5-4; abundance: .; j_gene: TRBJ1-5; CDR3aa: CASSYRAPGSNQPQHF; CDR3nt: TGTGCCAGCAGCTACCGGGCTCCGGGAAGCAATCAGCCCCAGCATTTT
d_gene: TRBD1; v_gene: TRBV6-1; abundance: .; j_gene: TRBJ1-3; CDR3aa: CASSATGGSGNTIYF; CDR3nt: TGTGCCAGCAGTGCCACAGGGGGTTCTGGAAACACCATATATTTT
d_gene: .; v_gene: TRBV5-6; abundance: .; j_gene: TRBJ2-4; CDR3aa: CASSLNLIENIQYF; CDR3nt: TGTGCCAGCAGCTTGAACCTCATTGAAAACATTCAGTACTTC
d_gene: .; v_gene: TRBV7-2; abundance: .; j_gene: TRBJ2-2; CDR3aa: CASSLVGGRGTGELFF; CDR3nt: TGTGCCAGCAGCTTAGTCGGGGGCCGGGGAACCGGGGAGCTGTTTTTT
d_gene: .; v_gene: TRBV7-9; abundance: .; j_gene: TRBJ2-7; CDR3aa: CASSHSAEQYF; CDR3nt: TGTGCCAGCAGCCACAGCGCGGAGCAGTACTTC
d_gene: .; v_gene: TRBV6-5; abundance: .; j_gene: TRBJ2-6; CDR3aa: CASSYPGRANVLTF; CDR3nt: TGTGCCAGCAGTTACCCTGGGCGGGCCAACGTCCTGACTTTC
d_gene: TRBD1; v_gene: TRBV28; abundance: .; j_gene: TRBJ2-7; CDR3aa: CASTLTGSFSYEQYF; CDR3nt: TGTGCCAGCACTCTGACAGGGTCCTTCTCCTACGAGCAGTACTTC
d_gene: TRBD2; v_gene: TRBV19; abundance: .; j_gene: TRBJ2-5; CDR3aa: CASSRGGLETQYF; CDR3nt: TGTGCCAGTAGTCGGGGGGGGCTAGAGACCCAGTACTTC
d_gene: .; v_gene: TRBV5-1; abundance: .; j_gene: TRBJ1-4; CDR3aa: CASSLQPGEKLFF; CDR3nt: TGCGCCAGCAGCTTGCAGCCTGGGGAAAAACTGTTTTTT
d_gene: .; v_gene: TRBV10-3; abundance: .; j_gene: TRBJ2-3; CDR3aa: CAISTSGFTSTDTQYF; CDR3nt: TGTGCCATCAGTACCTCCGGGTTCACTAGCACAGATACGCAGTATTTT
d_gene: TRBD1; v_gene: TRBV25-1; abundance: .; j_gene: TRBJ1-1; CDR3aa: CASSEQGARVTEAFF; CDR3nt: TGTGCCAGCAGTGAACAGGGGGCGCGGGTTACTGAAGCTTTCTTT
d_gene: .; v_gene: TRBV5-1; abundance: .; j_gene: TRBJ2-7; CDR3aa: CASSQGYEQYF; CDR3nt: TGCGCCAGCAGCCAGGGGTACGAGCAGTACTTC
d_gene: TRBD2; v_gene: TRBV7-9; abundance: .; j_gene: TRBJ2-6; CDR3aa: CASSKRAGAGANVLTF; CDR3nt: TGTGCCAGCAGCAAAAGGGCGGGGGCTGGGGCCAACGTCCTGACTTTC
d_gene: TRBD2; v_gene: TRBV6-4; abundance: .; j_gene: TRBJ2-1; CDR3aa: CASRALAGGNNEQFF; CDR3nt: TGTGCCAGCAGGGCACTAGCGGGGGGTAACAATGAGCAGTTCTTC
d_gene: .; v_gene: TRBV5-8; abundance: .; j_gene: TRBJ2-7; CDR3aa: CASSLARQVSYEQYF; CDR3nt: TGTGCCAGCAGCCTGGCCCGACAGGTCTCCTACGAGCAGTACTTC
d_gene: .; v_gene: TRBV6-1; abundance: .; j_gene: TRBJ2-7; CDR3aa: CASSAEGFHF; CDR3nt: TGTGCCAGCAGTGCCGAGGGTTTCCACTTC
d_gene: .; v_gene: TRBV7-6; abundance: once; j_gene: TRBJ2-2; CDR3aa: CASSQDEDTGELFF; CDR3nt: TGTGCCAGCAGCCAGGACGAGGACACCGGGGAGCTGTTTTTT
d_gene: .; v_gene: TRBV4-2; abundance: .; j_gene: TRBJ2-5; CDR3aa: CASSRGAGGETQYF; CDR3nt: TGTGCCAGCAGCCGGGGGGCCGGGGGTGAGACCCAGTACTTC